Listed here are 24 T cell receptor beta chains from one sample, sequenced in a study of blood T cell repertoires in COVID-19. This table comes from immunoSEQ multiplex PCR, and its TCRdb copy is limited to in-frame clones, with some not included. The sample has almost 400,000 clones; around nine tenths are singletons. The sequenced material came from PBMCs or T cells enriched from blood (not recorded which). All receptors derive from a woman aged 30 to 39 who had recovered from COVID-19.

The chain has TRBV13 and TRBJ2-5, with D perhaps matching TRBD1 (6 bases). This CDR3 is built from 15 residues. Germline V gene sequence: CDR1 PRHDT, CDR2 FYEKMQ (reference sequence). V was clipped by 5 bases and J by 5 bases, with 18 bases between them. The CDR3 protein is CASSGGSGSLETQYF. The CDR3 DNA follows: TGTGCCAGCAGCGGGGGCTCAGGTTCTTTGGAGACCCAGTACTTC.

V gene TRBV11-2 combines with J gene TRBJ2-5, with a tentative D call TRBD2 (5 bases). The CDR3 has 14 amino acids. Per the germline V gene, CDR1 is SGHAT and CDR2 is FQNNGV. V was trimmed by 3 bases and J by 2 bases, leaving 10 bases between them. CDR3 DNA: TGTGCCAGCAGCTTCTGGCGGGTTCAAGAGACCCAGTACTTC. This translates into CASSFWRVQETQYF.

V usage is TRBV5-1 and J usage is TRBJ1-4; D is perhaps TRBD1 (6 bases). In germline, CDR1 is SGHRS, CDR2 YFSETQ. Trimming left V 0 bases short and J 4 bases short, with 10 bases between. The CDR3 contains 15 residues. The CDR3 DNA reads as TGCGCCAGCAGCTTGGGTTCACAGGGTAATGAAAAACTGTTTTTT. It codes for CASSLGSQGNEKLFF.

The chain has TRBV7-9 and TRBJ1-1, with D unclear. The germline CDR1 and CDR2 sequences are SEHNR and FQNEAQ (reference sequence). This CDR3 comprises 15 residues. V was clipped by 5 bases and J by 2 bases, with 15 bases between them. The CDR3 here is CASSLVSTANTEAFF. CDR3 sequence (DNA): TGTGCCAGCAGCCTAGTATCAACAGCTAACACTGAAGCTTTCTTT.

The chain carries TRBV13 and TRBJ1-2, with 9 nucleotides matching TRBD1. There are 15 residues in the CDR3. CDR1 is PRHDT, CDR2 FYEKMQ, per germline (reference sequence). The J segment lost 1 base and the V segment lost 3 bases, leaving 3 bases of the junction unmatched. The CDR3 coding sequence is TGTGCCAGCAGCTTCCGGGACAGGGTTAACTATGGCTACACCTTC. This encodes CASSFRDRVNYGYTF.

The rearrangement uses TRBV21-1 and TRBJ1-2; no check of the table's D call, TRBD1, against the DNA was made. TRBV21-1 is a pseudogene. This CDR3 region has 13 residues. CDR3 region: CASSRDSSYGYTF. DNA of the CDR3: TGTGCCAGCAGCCGAGACAGCAGTTATGGCTACACCTTC.

This clone was detected once. V gene TRBV19 combines with J gene TRBJ2-5; the match to TRBD1 covers 10 bases. The V segment lost 4 bases and the J segment 1 base; nucleotides outside the gene matches: 9. The CDR3 is 17 residues long. Per germline, CDR1 LNHDA and CDR2 SQIVND (reference sequence). The CDR3 nucleotides read TGTGCCAGTAGTACGATGGGGACAGGGGCCTCCCAAGAGACCCAGTACTTC. This encodes CASSTMGTGASQETQYF.

The chain employs TRBV10-3 and TRBJ2-1; tentative D call: TRBD2 (6 bases). Trimming left V 6 bases short and J 2 bases short, with 8 bases between. Germline CDR1 and CDR2: ENHRY and SYGVKD. The CDR3 sequence is 13 residues long. The CDR3 bases are TGTGCCATCAGGGGGACTGCCTACAATGAGCAGTTCTTC. Translation: CAIRGTAYNEQFF.

This clone was counted once. J is TRBJ1-6 and V is TRBV28; TRBD1 agrees at 8 bases. V lost 5 bases to trimming and J lost 10 bases; unmatched junction nucleotides: 7. This CDR3 has 14 amino acids. The germline V gene encodes CDR1 MDHEN and CDR2 SYDVKM. CDR3 nucleotides: TGTGCCAGCAGTCTGGACAGGGTGGCATCACCCCTCCACTTT. Translation gives CASSLDRVASPLHF.

V is TRBV6-1 and J is TRBJ2-7; TRBD1 might be the D (6 bases). Between the trimmed V and J ends, which lost 0 bases and 2 bases, there was a span of 11 bases. The germline V gene has CDR1 MNHNS and CDR2 SASEGT. This CDR3 has 15 amino acids. The CDR3 region is CASSEARQDPYEQYF. The CDR3 DNA is TGTGCCAGCAGTGAAGCGCGACAGGATCCCTACGAGCAGTACTTC.

This clone was picked up a small number of times. This rearrangement joins TRBV27 to TRBJ1-2; TRBD1 is a possible D gene (6 bases). The CDR3 has 16 residues. Germline assignment: CDR1 MNHEY and CDR2 SMNVEV (reference sequence). Trimming cost V 6 bases and J 7 bases, with 24 bases left between them. CDR3 sequence (DNA): TGTGCCAGCAGCGGGGGAGGGGGGGCAACTCTTAGTGGCTACACCTTC. Its translation: CASSGGGGATLSGYTF.

This chain uses TRBV18 with TRBJ2-5; 15 bases agree with TRBD2. The germline V gene encodes CDR1 KGHSH and CDR2 LQKENI. The junction had 4 bases not matched to a gene; V was cut back by 0 bases and J by 5 bases. The CDR3 runs to 17 residues. In DNA form, the CDR3 reads TGTGCCAGCTCACCACCGGGACTAGCGGGGGGCCCCGAGACCCAGTACTTC. Amino acids: CASSPPGLAGGPETQYF.

V gene TRBV5-6 combines with J gene TRBJ2-3, with 10 bases fitting TRBD2. The V gene end was trimmed by 2 bases and the J gene end by 4 bases; junction bases not matched to a gene: 4. The germline V gene encodes CDR1 SGHDT and CDR2 YYEEEE. The CDR3 contains 15 residues. The CDR3 DNA is TGTGCCAGCAGCTTAGTAGCGGGGGGACCAGATACGCAGTATTTT. Residues: CASSLVAGGPDTQYF.

Here the CDR3 DNA reads TGTGCCATCAGGGCGTCAGGTACCTATAATTCACCCCTCCACTTT. As protein: CAIRASGTYNSPLHF. The chain uses TRBV10-3 and TRBJ1-6; D not resolved. The V gene lost 6 bases and the J gene lost 2 bases, with 11 bases spanning the gap. The germline V gene encodes CDR1 ENHRY and CDR2 SYGVKD. The CDR3 runs to 15 residues.

Regarding this clone: The sample contains more than one DNA sequence encoding this CDR3. The CDR3 spells CASSQFGETQYF. Written as DNA, the CDR3 is TGTGCCAGCAGCCAATTCGGGGAGACCCAGTACTTC. The chain recombines TRBV3-1 (or the pseudogene TRBV3-2) with TRBJ2-5; D remains ambiguous. CDR1 is LGHDT and CDR2 is YNNKEL in the germline V gene (reference sequence). Trimming left V 2 bases short and J 5 bases short, with 6 bases between. The CDR3 length is 12 residues.

J is TRBJ1-2 and V is TRBV12-3 or TRBV12-4, with D maybe TRBD1 (6 bases). V dropped 5 bases and J dropped 4 bases, with 11 bases sitting between them. The CDR3 sequence is 13 residues long. CDR3 protein: CASSPTGIYGYTF. CDR3 coding DNA: TGTGCCAGCAGTCCCACAGGGATCTATGGCTACACCTTC.

The chain links TRBV6-5 to TRBJ2-1, with TRBD2 matching 11 bases. CDR1 is MNHEY, CDR2 SVGAGI, per germline. V was pared by 7 bases and J by 7 bases, with 9 bases of the junction left unmatched. This CDR3 comprises 15 residues. In DNA, the CDR3 is TGTGCCAGCAAATCTCCGGGACTAGCGGCGAATGAGCAGTTCTTC. Residues: CASKSPGLAANEQFF.

The chain combines TRBV7-6 with TRBJ2-7, with 9 bases that match TRBD1. This CDR3 is built from 18 residues. Per germline, CDR1 SGHVS and CDR2 FNYEAQ. Trimming at V came to 2 bases and at J to 6 bases, leaving 17 bases not matched to a gene. CDR3 sequence reads: CASSLIVGTGTGISEQYF. Here the CDR3 DNA reads TGTGCCAGCAGCTTAATTGTAGGGACCGGGACAGGGATCTCCGAGCAGTACTTC.

As for this clone: One end of the junction does not line up with germline, which may come from a read error. The J gene is TRBJ2-7, the V gene TRBV6-5; D may be TRBD1 (6 bases). Germline-derived CDR1 and CDR2 are MNHEY and SVGAGI. This CDR3 comprises 11 residues. CDR3 sequence reads: CASKYQGNPGF. The DNA of the CDR3 is TGTGCCAGCAAGTACCAGGGGAACCCCGGCTTC.

This clone occurred once. The genes are TRBV28 and TRBJ2-3; weak D call: TRBD2 (5 bases). The ends were cut back, 4 bases at V and 5 bases at J, with 10 bases in the middle. The CDR3 has 13 residues. Looked up from germline, CDR1 is MDHEN and CDR2 is SYDVKM. The CDR3 nucleotides read TGTGCCAGCAGTTATCAGGCGGGAGATACGCAGTATTTT. Protein product: CASSYQAGDTQYF.

This rearrangement joins TRBV6-5 to TRBJ2-2, with TRBD2 matching 10 bases. From germline, CDR1 is MNHEY and CDR2 SVGAGI. After removal of 8 bases from V and 4 bases from J, the junction contained 7 bases not matched to a gene. This CDR3 spans 15 amino acids. The CDR3 spells CASGASGRVTGELFF. DNA for the CDR3: TGTGCCAGCGGCGCTAGCGGGAGAGTCACCGGGGAGCTGTTTTTT.

The gene calls are TRBV7-9 and TRBJ1-5; tentatively, D is TRBD1 (5 bases). The CDR3 spans 14 residues. Germline CDR1 is SEHNR and CDR2 is FQNEAQ (reference sequence). V was shortened by 1 base and J by 4 bases, with 8 bases between the two germline ends. This chain's CDR3 is CASSLGQYNQPQHF. For the CDR3, the DNA is TGTGCCAGCAGCTTAGGACAGTATAATCAGCCCCAGCATTTT.

Points on this clone: Its ends do not fully match the called genes, so a read error is possible. The V and J genes are TRBV4-2 and TRBJ1-2; D unclear. The CDR3 is 12 amino acids. Germline lookup yields CDR1 LGHNA and CDR2 YNFKEQ. This CDR3 reads CASSQEGRRRAF. The CDR3 nucleotides are TGTGCCAGCAGCCAAGAGGGCAGGAGGAGGGCCTTC.

The chain links TRBV10-2 to TRBJ1-3, with 9 positions matching TRBD1. CDR3 size: 14 residues. V trimming: 4 bases; J trimming: 10 bases; junction bases outside the gene matches: 8. Germline V gene sequence: CDR1 WSHSY, CDR2 SAAADI. CDR3 in amino acids: CASSGGQGPGTIYF. The CDR3 nucleotides read TGCGCCAGCAGTGGGGGACAGGGACCGGGAACCATATATTTT.